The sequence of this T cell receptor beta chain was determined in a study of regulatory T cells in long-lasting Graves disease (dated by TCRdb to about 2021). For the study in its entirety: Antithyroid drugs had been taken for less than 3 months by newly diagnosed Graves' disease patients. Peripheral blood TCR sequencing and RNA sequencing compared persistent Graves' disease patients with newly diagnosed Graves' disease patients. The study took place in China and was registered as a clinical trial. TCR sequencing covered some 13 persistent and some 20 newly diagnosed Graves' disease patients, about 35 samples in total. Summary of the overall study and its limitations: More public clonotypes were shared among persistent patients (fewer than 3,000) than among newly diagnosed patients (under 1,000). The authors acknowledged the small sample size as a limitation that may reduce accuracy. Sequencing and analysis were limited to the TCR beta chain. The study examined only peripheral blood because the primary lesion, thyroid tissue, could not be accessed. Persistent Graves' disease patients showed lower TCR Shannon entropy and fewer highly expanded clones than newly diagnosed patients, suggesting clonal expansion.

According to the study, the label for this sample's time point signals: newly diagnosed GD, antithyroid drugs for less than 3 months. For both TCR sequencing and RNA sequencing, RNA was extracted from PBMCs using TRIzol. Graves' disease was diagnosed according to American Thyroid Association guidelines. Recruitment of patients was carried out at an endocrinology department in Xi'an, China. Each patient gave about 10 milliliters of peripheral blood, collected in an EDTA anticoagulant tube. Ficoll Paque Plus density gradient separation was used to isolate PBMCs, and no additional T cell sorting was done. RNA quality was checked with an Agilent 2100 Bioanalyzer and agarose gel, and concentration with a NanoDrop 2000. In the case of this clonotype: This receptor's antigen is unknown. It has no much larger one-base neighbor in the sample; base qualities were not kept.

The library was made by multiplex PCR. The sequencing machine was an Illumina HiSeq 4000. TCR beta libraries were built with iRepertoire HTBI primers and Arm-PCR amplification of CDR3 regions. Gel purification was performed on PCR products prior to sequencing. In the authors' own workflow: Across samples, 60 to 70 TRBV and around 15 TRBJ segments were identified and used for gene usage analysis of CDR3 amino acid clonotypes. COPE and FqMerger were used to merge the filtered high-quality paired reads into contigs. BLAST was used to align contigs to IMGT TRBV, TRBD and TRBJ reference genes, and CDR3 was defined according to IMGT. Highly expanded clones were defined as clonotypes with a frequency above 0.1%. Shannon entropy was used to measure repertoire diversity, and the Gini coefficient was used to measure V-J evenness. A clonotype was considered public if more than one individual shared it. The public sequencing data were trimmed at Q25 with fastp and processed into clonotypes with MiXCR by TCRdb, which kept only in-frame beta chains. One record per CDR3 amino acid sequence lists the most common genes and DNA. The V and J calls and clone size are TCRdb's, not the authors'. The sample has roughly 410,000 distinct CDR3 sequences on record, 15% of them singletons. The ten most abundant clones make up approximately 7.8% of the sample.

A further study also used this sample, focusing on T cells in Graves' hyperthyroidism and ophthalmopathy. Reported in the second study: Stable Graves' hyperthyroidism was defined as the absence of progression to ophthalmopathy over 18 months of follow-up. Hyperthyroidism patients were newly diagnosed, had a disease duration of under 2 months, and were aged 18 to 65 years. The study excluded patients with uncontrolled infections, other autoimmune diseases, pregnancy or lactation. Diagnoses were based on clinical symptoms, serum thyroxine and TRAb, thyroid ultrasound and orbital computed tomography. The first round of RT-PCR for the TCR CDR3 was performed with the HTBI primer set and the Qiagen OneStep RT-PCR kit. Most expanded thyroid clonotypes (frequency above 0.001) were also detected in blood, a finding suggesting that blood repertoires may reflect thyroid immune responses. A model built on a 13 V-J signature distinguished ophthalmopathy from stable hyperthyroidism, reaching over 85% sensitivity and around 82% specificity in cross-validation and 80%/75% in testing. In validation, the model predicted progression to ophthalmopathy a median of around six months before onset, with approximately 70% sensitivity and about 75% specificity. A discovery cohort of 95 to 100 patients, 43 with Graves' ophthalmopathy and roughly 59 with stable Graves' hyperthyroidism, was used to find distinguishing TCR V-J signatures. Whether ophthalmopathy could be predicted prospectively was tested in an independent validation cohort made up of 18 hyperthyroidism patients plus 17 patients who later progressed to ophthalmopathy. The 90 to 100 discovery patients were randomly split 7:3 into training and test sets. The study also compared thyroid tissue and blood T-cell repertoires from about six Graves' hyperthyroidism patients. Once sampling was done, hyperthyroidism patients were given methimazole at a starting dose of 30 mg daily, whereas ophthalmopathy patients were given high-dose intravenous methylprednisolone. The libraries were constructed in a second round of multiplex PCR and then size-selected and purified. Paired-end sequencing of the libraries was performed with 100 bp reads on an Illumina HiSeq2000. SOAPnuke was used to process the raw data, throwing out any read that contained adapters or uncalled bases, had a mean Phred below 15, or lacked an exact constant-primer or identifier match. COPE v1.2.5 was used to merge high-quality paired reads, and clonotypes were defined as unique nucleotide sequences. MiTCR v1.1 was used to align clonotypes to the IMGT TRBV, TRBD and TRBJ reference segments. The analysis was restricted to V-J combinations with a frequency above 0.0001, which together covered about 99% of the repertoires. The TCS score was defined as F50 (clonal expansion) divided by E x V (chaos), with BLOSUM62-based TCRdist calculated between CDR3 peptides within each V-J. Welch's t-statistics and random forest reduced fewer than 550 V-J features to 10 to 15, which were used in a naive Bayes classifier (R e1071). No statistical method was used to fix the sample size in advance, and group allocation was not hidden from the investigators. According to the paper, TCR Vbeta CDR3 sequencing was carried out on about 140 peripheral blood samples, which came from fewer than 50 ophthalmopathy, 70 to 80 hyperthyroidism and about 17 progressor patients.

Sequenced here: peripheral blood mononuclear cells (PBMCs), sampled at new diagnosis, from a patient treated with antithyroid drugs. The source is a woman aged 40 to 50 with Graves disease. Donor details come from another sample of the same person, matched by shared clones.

The CDR3 amino acid sequence is: CASTRAPNTGELFF. The nucleotide sequence reads TGTGCCAGCACCCGGGCGCCTAACACCGGGGAGCTGTTTTTT. The rearranged chain carries TRBV7-3 and TRBJ2-2; no D gene call is confident. Cut back by 7 bases and 2 bases, the V and J ends lie 11 bases apart. Spanning cysteine to phenylalanine, the CDR3 consists of 14 amino acids. Only the CDR3 DNA is retained, 42 bases long and in frame from the first base. CDR1 SGHTA and CDR2 FQGTGA were looked up in the germline V gene.